This TCR beta chain was sequenced for a study of cytomegalovirus exposure and HLA in healthy donors. This clone was recorded only once. The ends were cut back, 2 bases at V and 0 bases at J, with 11 bases in the middle. The germline gives CDR1 GTSNPN, CDR2 SVGIG (reference sequence). CDR3 length equals 15 residues. The primer mix had 60 Vbeta and 13 Jbeta primers. This table comes from immunoSEQ multiplex PCR, and its TCRdb copy is limited to in-frame clones, with some not included. This table holds 150,000 or so clones, 70% to 90% found once. This TCR came from a woman between 18 and 29 years old in good health and CMV-seronegative. This chain links TRBV30 with TRBJ1-3, with D hard to call. The sample taken for sequencing was PBMCs. The CDR3 DNA is TGTGCCTGGAGTCCCTCAACTCACTCTGGAAACACCATATATTTT. Translating it yields CAWSPSTHSGNTIYF.